A single sample gave rise to the 32 T cell receptor beta chains below, sequenced in a study of cytomegalovirus exposure and HLA in healthy donors (dated by TCRdb to the late 2010s). Library preparation used the immunoSEQ multiplex PCR assay. The source is immuneACCESS, and TCRdb retained only in-frame sequences with V and J called. Part of the clones is not carried over; for the studies checked, unresolved V genes explain less than half of this, and the remainder is unexplained. The sample includes 150,000 to 200,000 clones, with about 82% observed a single time. The ten largest clones capture more than 1.4% of the sample. The sequenced sample consisted of PBMCs. These TCRs come from a woman between 18 and 29 years old in good health and CMV-seronegative.

The chain recombines TRBV5-8 with TRBJ1-3; 7 bases are shared with TRBD1. Germline V gives CDR1 SGHTS, CDR2 YDEGEE. The junction had 5 bases not matched to a gene; V was cut back by 4 bases and J by 4 bases. The CDR3 runs to 14 residues. The CDR3 DNA reads as TGTGCCAGCAGCCGCCGGGACAGAGGAAACACCATATATTTT. Translation: CASSRRDRGNTIYF.

This chain links TRBV4-1 with TRBJ1-6; no definite D call. Germline CDR1 reads MGHRA; CDR2 reads YSYEKL. This CDR3 has 14 residues. V gave up 0 bases and J gave up 6 bases, with 6 bases separating them. CDR3 coding DNA: TGCGCCAGCAGCCAAGAACTCCTTAATTCACCCCTCCACTTT. This translates into CASSQELLNSPLHF.

The DNA for the CDR3 is TGCGCCAGCAGCTTGGAGGTAGCGGGAGGTACCGGGGAGCTGTTTTTT. Protein product: CASSLEVAGGTGELFF. The chain has TRBV5-1 and TRBJ2-2, with TRBD2 matching 10 bases. Germline V gene lookup returns CDR1 SGHRS and CDR2 YFSETQ. Trimming at V came to 0 bases and at J to 5 bases, leaving 4 bases not matched to a gene. CDR3 size: 16 residues.

The J gene is TRBJ2-2, the V gene TRBV5-4; a possible D gene is TRBD2 (5 bases). Germline-derived CDR1 and CDR2 are SGHNT and YYREEE (reference sequence). The CDR3 runs to 15 residues. The ends were cut back, 4 bases at V and 6 bases at J, with 16 bases in the middle. The CDR3 nucleotides are TGTGCCAGCAGCCCATGGTTAGAGGGAGCCGGGGAGCTGTTTTTT. Translated: CASSPWLEGAGELFF.

This clone was counted a single time. The chain has TRBV4-1 and TRBJ1-1; TRBD1 matches at 8 bases. V was pared by 4 bases and J by 1 base, with 5 bases of the junction left unmatched. Germline values: CDR1 MGHRA, CDR2 YSYEKL. This CDR3 is 15 amino acids long. CDR3 sequence: CASSPLQGANTEAFF. The CDR3 bases are TGCGCCAGCAGCCCACTCCAGGGGGCGAACACTGAAGCTTTCTTT.

CDR3 nucleotide sequence: TGTGCCAGTAGTATGGCGGGGACAGGTGATACCTTC. Translation: CASSMAGTGDTF. J is TRBJ1-2 and V is TRBV19; 8 bases match TRBD1. V trimming: 3 bases; J trimming: 14 bases; junction bases outside the gene matches: 8. Germline V gene data show CDR1 as LNHDA and CDR2 as SQIVND (reference sequence). The CDR3 loop spans 12 amino acids.

The chain combines TRBV5-1 with TRBJ1-4; 7 bases line up with TRBD1. J was trimmed by 3 bases and V by 1 base; bases with no gene match: 3. The CDR3 loop spans 15 amino acids. Germline lookup yields CDR1 SGHRS and CDR2 YFSETQ. The CDR3 region is CASSLRGHANEKLFF. Here the CDR3 DNA reads TGCGCCAGCAGCTTGAGGGGGCATGCTAATGAAAAACTGTTTTTT.

The V call is TRBV5-1, the J call TRBJ1-6, with 7 nucleotides matching TRBD1. The CDR3 extends over 16 amino acids. The J segment lost 9 bases and the V segment lost 2 bases, leaving 11 bases of the junction unmatched. Germline V gene lookup returns CDR1 SGHRS and CDR2 YFSETQ. CDR3 in amino acids: CASSLQGPRGVSPLHF. The CDR3 DNA is TGCGCCAGCAGCTTACAGGGGCCACGAGGGGTTTCACCCCTCCACTTT.

This clone appeared a few times. This sequence joins TRBV30 and TRBJ2-4; no firm D call. Trimming took 3 bases from V and 5 from J, leaving 17 bases between them. The CDR3 runs to 15 residues. Germline CDR1 GTSNPN, CDR2 SVGIG (reference sequence). The CDR3 DNA reads as TGTGCCTGGAGCCATCATGGGTTCCTAGAAAACATTCAGTACTTC. Protein product: CAWSHHGFLENIQYF.

The V gene is TRBV5-6, the J gene TRBJ1-2; 9 nucleotides align to TRBD1. V lost 4 bases to trimming and J lost 3 bases; unmatched junction nucleotides: 7. The CDR3 length is 15 residues. Germline V gene lookup returns CDR1 SGHDT and CDR2 YYEEEE. As DNA, the CDR3 is TGTGCCAGCAGCCTCCCCGGACAGGGGTACTATGGCTACACCTTC. This translates into CASSLPGQGYYGYTF.

The chain joins TRBV5-1 to TRBJ2-2; TRBD2 matches 9 bases. The V and J ends lost 4 bases and 6 bases, in that order; junction bases with no gene match: 7. The germline gives CDR1 SGHRS, CDR2 YFSETQ. This CDR3 has 15 residues. The CDR3 is CASSEVAGAAGELFF. The CDR3 region has the DNA TGCGCCAGCAGCGAAGTAGCGGGAGCTGCCGGGGAGCTGTTTTTT.

This clone is a singleton in its sample. The rearrangement links TRBV20-1 to TRBJ1-1, with unresolved D. The germline gives CDR1 DFQATT, CDR2 SNEGSKA (reference sequence). Trimming removed 2 bases from V and 5 bases from J, with 6 bases in between. The CDR3 is made up of 11 amino acids. The CDR3 nucleotides are TGCAGTGCTAGAATCAGGACTGAAGCTTTCTTT. Its protein product is CSARIRTEAFF.

This clone was observed a handful of times. V is TRBV10-1 and J is TRBJ2-7; D possibly corresponds to TRBD1 (5 bases). CDR1 and CDR2 from the germline V gene are WNHNN and SYGVQD (reference sequence). V was cut by 4 bases and J by 3 bases, with 25 bases left in between. The CDR3 has 18 amino acids. CDR3: CASSGLLEGICRGYEQYF. CDR3 DNA sequence: TGCGCCAGCAGTGGACTTTTAGAAGGTATCTGTAGGGGCTACGAGCAGTACTTC.

Points on this clone: Other DNA sequences in this sample translate to the same CDR3. The gene calls are TRBV30 and TRBJ1-3, with D possibly matching TRBD1 (5 bases). The V gene lost 3 bases and the J gene lost 0 bases, with 6 bases spanning the gap. Germline V gene lookup returns CDR1 GTSNPN and CDR2 SVGIG (reference sequence). This CDR3 is 13 amino acids long. The CDR3 loop reads CAWSTGSGNTIYF. The CDR3 DNA is TGTGCCTGGAGCACAGGCTCTGGAAACACCATATATTTT.

CDR3 bases: TGTGCCAGTAGTATCTTAGGGGGCTCCTACGAGCAGTACTTC. This sequence encodes CASSILGGSYEQYF. V is TRBV19 and J is TRBJ2-7; possible D gene TRBD1, 6 bases. Trimming shortened V by 3 bases and J by 0 bases, and 9 bases separated the two germline ends. The CDR3 is made up of 14 amino acids. The germline CDR1 and CDR2 sequences are LNHDA and SQIVND (reference sequence).

The rearrangement joins TRBV4-1 to TRBJ2-6; 7 bases agree with TRBD2. Germline V gene data show CDR1 as MGHRA and CDR2 as YSYEKL. CDR3 length: 17 residues. V trimming: 3 bases; J trimming: 2 bases; junction bases outside the gene matches: 7. The CDR3 loop reads CASSQGWGGAGANVLTF. In nucleotides, the CDR3 is TGCGCCAGCAGCCAGGGCTGGGGGGGGGCTGGGGCCAACGTCCTGACTTTC.

V usage is TRBV5-1 and J usage is TRBJ2-2; D may be TRBD2 (5 bases). The germline V gene encodes CDR1 SGHRS and CDR2 YFSETQ. The CDR3 runs 14 residues. Deletions cut 5 bases from V and 2 bases from J, with 10 bases between. This CDR3 reads CASSIATNTGELFF. The CDR3 nucleotides are TGCGCCAGCAGTATAGCGACTAACACCGGGGAGCTGTTTTTT. The full variable domain, completed using reference TRBV5-1 and TRBJ2-2, is KAGVTQTPRYLIKTRGQQVTLSCSPISGHRSVSWYQQTPGQGLQFLFEYFSETQRNKGNFPGRFSGRQFSNSRSEMNVSTLELGDSALYLCASSIATNTGELFFGEGSRLTVL.

The rearrangement joins TRBV13 to TRBJ2-7; perhaps TRBD1 as D (6 bases). The CDR3 contains 13 residues. Germline CDR1 PRHDT, CDR2 FYEKMQ (reference sequence). V dropped 0 bases and J dropped 3 bases, with 6 bases sitting between them. CDR3: CASSLGGGYEQYF. The CDR3 nucleotides are TGTGCCAGCAGCTTAGGAGGGGGCTACGAGCAGTACTTC.

The gene calls are TRBV7-7 and TRBJ2-5; 8 bases match TRBD1. This CDR3 region has 15 residues. Germline V gene sequence: CDR1 SSHAT, CDR2 FNYEAQ (reference sequence). The trim removed 5 bases at V and 5 bases at J, leaving 10 bases unmatched. CDR3 in DNA: TGTGCCAGCAGCAGGGGGACAGGAGGTTCGGAGACCCAGTACTTC. Its translation: CASSRGTGGSETQYF.

V and J are TRBV7-9 and TRBJ2-1; a possible D gene is TRBD2 (5 bases). Trimming left V 5 bases short and J 6 bases short, with 8 bases between. Germline V lookup: CDR1 SEHNR, CDR2 FQNEAQ (reference sequence). This CDR3 region has 12 residues. CDR3 in DNA: TGTGCCAGCAGCGATGGACTCAATGAGCAGTTCTTC. This gives the protein CASSDGLNEQFF.

The chain joins TRBV5-5 to TRBJ1-2, with a weak D call TRBD1 (6 bases). The CDR3 totals 11 residues. Between the trimmed V and J ends, which lost 3 bases and 10 bases, there was a span of 10 bases. CDR1 SGHKS and CDR2 YYEKEE come from the germline V gene (reference sequence). CDR3 protein: CASSSNRVYTF. DNA of the CDR3: TGTGCCAGCAGCTCGAACAGGGTCTACACCTTC.

The V call is TRBV13, the J call TRBJ2-1; 16 bases are a match to TRBD2. The CDR3 is 18 amino acids. V shed 5 bases, J shed 5 bases, and the junction held 9 bases outside the gene matches. CDR1 and CDR2 from the germline V gene are PRHDT and FYEKMQ (reference sequence). The CDR3, as DNA: TGTGCCAGCAGCCGAGTCCCGGGACTAGCGGGGGGGGACAATGAGCAGTTCTTC. It codes for CASSRVPGLAGGDNEQFF.

Here the CDR3 DNA reads TGTGCCACCAGCAGGGTGTTGGGACAGGGCTTCTACGAGCAGTACTTC. Translation gives CATSRVLGQGFYEQYF. V gene TRBV15 combines with J gene TRBJ2-7, with 9 bases identical to TRBD1. The ends lost 3 bases at V and 3 bases at J; junction bases unmatched: 9. The CDR3 extends over 16 amino acids. In germline, CDR1 is LNHNV, CDR2 YYDKDF (reference sequence).

This chain joins TRBV30 and TRBJ1-3; a possible D gene is TRBD1 (5 bases). The CDR3 runs 12 residues. The germline gives CDR1 GTSNPN, CDR2 SVGIG (reference sequence). V lost 2 bases and J lost 8, with 10 bases in between. The CDR3 coding sequence is TGTGCCTGGAGTTCAGGGTTTGACACCATATATTTT. It encodes CAWSSGFDTIYF.

This clone was recorded only once. This CDR3 is CASSLEGALTPQHF. The CDR3 DNA reads TGTGCCAGCAGCTTAGAAGGGGCCCTCACGCCCCAGCATTTT. The rearrangement joins TRBV7-2 to TRBJ1-5, with D maybe TRBD1 (5 bases). CDR3 length equals 14 residues. V lost 1 base, J lost 9 bases, and 13 bases lay in between. From germline, CDR1 is SGHTA and CDR2 FQGNSA.

V and J are TRBV5-4 and TRBJ2-2, with 14 bases fitting TRBD2. CDR1 SGHNT and CDR2 YYREEE come from the germline V gene (reference sequence). V trimming: 0 bases; J trimming: 3 bases; junction bases outside the gene matches: 10. CDR3 length: 20 amino acids. The CDR3 sequence is CASSLVVGTSGRPDTGELFF. The DNA for the CDR3 is TGTGCCAGCAGCTTGGTAGTGGGGACTAGCGGGAGACCGGACACCGGGGAGCTGTTTTTT. Together with reference TRBV5-4 and TRBJ2-2, the CDR3 gives the full variable domain: ETGVTQSPTHLIKTRGQQVTLRCSSQSGHNTVSWYQQALGQGPQFIFQYYREEENGRGNFPPRFSGLQFPNYSSELNVNALELDDSALYLCASSLVVGTSGRPDTGELFFGEGSRLTVL.

Only a few counts were recorded for this clone. The rearrangement joins TRBV11-2 to TRBJ1-4; tentatively, D is TRBD1 (5 bases). The CDR3 runs 14 residues. The V end was cut by 5 bases, the J end by 8 bases, with 15 bases between. CDR1 and CDR2 (germline): SGHAT, FQNNGV. CDR3 coding DNA: TGTGCCAGCAGCCGGACGACAGTTGACGAAAAACTGTTTTTT. This gives the protein CASSRTTVDEKLFF.

The rearrangement joins TRBV5-1 to TRBJ2-5, with 10 bases fitting TRBD2. V dropped 4 bases and J dropped 1; count of bases not matched to a gene: 7. The germline CDR1 and CDR2 sequences are SGHRS and YFSETQ. CDR3 size: 16 residues. Here the CDR3 DNA reads TGCGCCAGCAGCCCCCGGGTAGCGGGGGGCCAAGAGACCCAGTACTTC. Protein sequence: CASSPRVAGGQETQYF.

The gene calls are TRBV7-8 and TRBJ2-3; 9 nucleotides agree with TRBD2. V gave up 3 bases and J gave up 1 base; unmatched junction bases: 8. This CDR3 has 17 amino acids. The V gene's germline CDR1 is SGHVS and CDR2 FQNEAQ. The CDR3 region has the DNA TGTGCCAGCAGCTTTCCCAGGGTAGCGGGGGGCACAGATACGCAGTATTTT. Translation: CASSFPRVAGGTDTQYF.

J is TRBJ1-1 and V is TRBV18; D is ambiguous. The CDR3 is 15 amino acids. From germline, CDR1 is KGHSH and CDR2 LQKENI. The V and J ends lost 4 bases and 3 bases respectively, with 15 bases between them. CDR3 protein: CASSLEGGGDTEAFF. The CDR3 DNA reads as TGTGCCAGCTCACTGGAGGGAGGCGGGGACACTGAAGCTTTCTTT. The whole variable domain, filled in from reference TRBV18 and TRBJ1-1, reads NAGVMQNPRHLVRRRGQEARLRCSPMKGHSHVYWYRQLPEEGLKFMVYLQKENIIDESGMPKERFSAEFPKEGPSILRIQQVVRGDSAAYFCASSLEGGGDTEAFFGQGTRLTVV.

This rearrangement joins TRBV27 to TRBJ1-6, with 8 bases lining up with TRBD1. The CDR3 sequence is 16 residues long. The junction had 10 bases not matched to a gene; V was cut back by 2 bases and J by 10 bases. Per the germline V gene, CDR1 is MNHEY and CDR2 is SMNVEV (reference sequence). This CDR3 reads CASSLTGTGVSSPLHF. The CDR3 nucleotides read TGTGCCAGCAGTTTAACCGGGACAGGCGTTTCGTCACCCCTCCACTTT.

This sequence joins TRBV10-3 and TRBJ2-1; maybe TRBD1 (6 bases). There are 16 residues in the CDR3. Between the trimmed V and J ends, which lost 2 bases and 11 bases, there was a span of 22 bases. Germline V gene data show CDR1 as ENHRY and CDR2 as SYGVKD. The CDR3 DNA reads TGTGCCATCAGTGAGGGCCTCGGACCGGACGGGACAAAGCAGTTCTTC. Translation gives CAISEGLGPDGTKQFF.